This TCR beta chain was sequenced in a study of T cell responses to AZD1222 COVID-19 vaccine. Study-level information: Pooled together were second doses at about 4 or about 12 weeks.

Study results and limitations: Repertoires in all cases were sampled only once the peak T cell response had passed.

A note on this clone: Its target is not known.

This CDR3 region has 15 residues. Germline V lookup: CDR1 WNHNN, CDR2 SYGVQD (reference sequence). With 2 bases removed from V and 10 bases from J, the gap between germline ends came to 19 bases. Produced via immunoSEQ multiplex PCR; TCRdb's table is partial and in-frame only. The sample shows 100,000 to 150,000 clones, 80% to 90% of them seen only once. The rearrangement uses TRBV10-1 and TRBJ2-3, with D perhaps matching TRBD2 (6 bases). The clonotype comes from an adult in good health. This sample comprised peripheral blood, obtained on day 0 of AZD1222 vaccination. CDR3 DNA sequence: TGCGCCAGCAGTGAGGCTGCTGGTCGGGGGATAGCGCAGTATTTT. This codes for CASSEAAGRGIAQYF.